These 16 T cell receptor beta chains came from one sample sequenced in a study of blood T cell repertoires in COVID-19. This table comes from immunoSEQ multiplex PCR, and its TCRdb copy is limited to in-frame clones, with some not included. The table includes roughly 240,000 clones, roughly 87% detected once. The sequenced sample was PBMCs or T cells enriched from blood (not recorded which). The receptor source for this set is a woman in her 30s with acute COVID-19.

This clone was seen just once. CDR3 sequence reads: CASSETSENTGELFF. CDR3 DNA sequence: TGTGCCAGCAGTGAGACTAGCGAGAACACCGGGGAGCTGTTTTTT. The chain uses TRBV6-4 and TRBJ2-2; 8 bases line up with TRBD2. This CDR3 is built from 15 residues. V gave up 3 bases and J gave up 1 base; unmatched junction bases: 1. Germline CDR1 is MRHNA and CDR2 is SNTAGT.

This chain connects TRBV5-1 to TRBJ2-7, with D possibly being TRBD1 (5 bases). V was trimmed by 3 bases and J by 4 bases, leaving 14 bases between them. CDR1 is SGHRS and CDR2 is YFSETQ in the germline V gene. The CDR3 is made up of 14 amino acids. CDR3 protein: CASSSTGSRYEQYF. CDR3 DNA sequence: TGCGCCAGCAGCTCTACAGGTTCCAGATACGAGCAGTACTTC.

As DNA, the CDR3 is TGCAGCGTTGATGGGACAGGGGGGAACACTGAAGCTTTCTTT. As protein: CSVDGTGGNTEAFF. The chain has TRBV29-1 and TRBJ1-1; TRBD1 agrees at 11 bases. CDR3 length: 14 residues. From germline, CDR1 is SQVTM and CDR2 ANQGSEA. The trim removed 3 bases at V and 1 base at J, leaving 1 base unmatched. Variable domain in full (rest from reference TRBV29-1 and TRBJ1-1): SAVISQKPSRDICQRGTSLTIQCQVDSQVTMMFWYRQQPGQSLTLIATANQGSEATYESGFVIDKFPISRPNLTFSTLTVSNMSPEDSSIYLCSVDGTGGNTEAFFGQGTRLTVV.

V gene TRBV14 combines with J gene TRBJ1-1; the D gene is possibly TRBD1 (6 bases). CDR1 SGHDN and CDR2 FVKESK come from the germline V gene. The CDR3 is made up of 14 amino acids. Trimming took 1 base from V and 5 from J, leaving 11 bases between them. CDR3 nucleotide sequence: TGTGCCAGCAGCCAAGCGCTACAGGGAACTGAAGCTTTCTTT. Its translation: CASSQALQGTEAFF.

Details on this clone: The sample contains more than one DNA sequence encoding this CDR3. The chain recombines TRBV5-1 with TRBJ2-5; 9 bases agree with TRBD1. The CDR3 runs to 14 residues. V lost 4 bases and J lost 1; bases outside the gene matches: 2. Germline loops: CDR1 SGHRS, CDR2 YFSETQ. As DNA, the CDR3 is TGCGCCAGCAGCACGGGACAGGGCCAAGAGACCCAGTACTTC. This translates into CASSTGQGQETQYF.

The rearrangement joins TRBV29-1 to TRBJ2-7, with D possibly matching TRBD1 (5 bases). Trimming removed 5 bases from V and 6 bases from J, with 17 bases in between. Germline V gene data show CDR1 as SQVTM and CDR2 as ANQGSEA. CDR3 size: 13 residues. CDR3 amino acids: CSVSPGMGSEQYF. The CDR3 DNA is TGCAGCGTTAGTCCAGGGATGGGCTCCGAGCAGTACTTC.

The chain employs TRBV2 and TRBJ1-2; 9 bases match TRBD1. The V gene end was trimmed by 4 bases and the J gene end by 5 bases; junction bases not matched to a gene: 8. The CDR3 runs to 15 residues. CDR1 is SNHLY, CDR2 FYNNEI, per germline. The CDR3 sequence is CASSVRTGEIYGYTF. The DNA of the CDR3 is TGTGCCAGCAGTGTTCGGACAGGGGAAATTTATGGCTACACCTTC. Complete variable domain (other parts from reference TRBV2 and TRBJ1-2): EPEVTQTPSHQVTQMGQEVILRCVPISNHLYFYWYRQILGQKVEFLVSFYNNEISEKSEIFDDQFSVERPDGSNFTLKIRSTKLEDSAMYFCASSVRTGEIYGYTFGSGTRLTVV.

This chain connects TRBV5-4 to TRBJ2-2; no definite D call. This CDR3 has 13 residues. CDR1 SGHNT and CDR2 YYREEE come from the germline V gene (reference sequence). The ends were cut back, 3 bases at V and 3 bases at J, with 6 bases in the middle. The CDR3 sequence is CASSSRYTGELFF. Here the CDR3 DNA reads TGTGCCAGCAGCTCGAGATACACCGGGGAGCTGTTTTTT.

For this clone: An end of the junction does not agree with germline; a read error may underlie this. CDR3 bases: TGTGCCAGCTCCCCACCAGCTGTTTATGGCTACACCTTC. It yields the protein CASSPPAVYGYTF. V usage is TRBV18 and J usage is TRBJ1-2; D is unclear. The CDR3 is 13 amino acids. Germline loops: CDR1 KGHSH, CDR2 LQKENI.

V gene TRBV11-2 combines with J gene TRBJ1-4; weak D call: TRBD1 (5 bases). The CDR3 loop spans 16 amino acids. Germline V CDR1 and CDR2: SGHAT, FQNNGV. V was trimmed by 6 bases and J by 7 bases, leaving 21 bases between them. The CDR3 nucleotides read TGTGCCAGCAGATATTTTGACCTGGGGGGTCGTGAAAAACTGTTTTTT. This codes for CASRYFDLGGREKLFF.

The chain has TRBV6-2 or TRBV6-3 and TRBJ1-2; TRBD1 agrees at 12 bases. This CDR3 spans 16 amino acids. Trimming took 1 base from V and 4 from J; bases not matched to a gene: 4. The V gene's germline CDR1 is MNHEY and CDR2 SVGEGT. This chain's CDR3 is CASSYWGQGASYGYTF. CDR3 nucleotides: TGTGCCAGCAGTTACTGGGGACAGGGGGCTTCCTATGGCTACACCTTC.

The chain couples TRBV19 to TRBJ1-1; D unresolved. This CDR3 is built from 15 residues. Germline V gene data show CDR1 as LNHDA and CDR2 as SQIVND (reference sequence). The V end was cut by 4 bases, the J end by 3 bases, with 15 bases between. CDR3 sequence: CASSSRILVDTEAFF. CDR3 nucleotides: TGTGCCAGTAGTAGCCGTATACTGGTAGACACTGAAGCTTTCTTT.

V gene TRBV7-2 combines with J gene TRBJ2-5; TRBD2 might be the D (7 bases). Trimming removed 1 base from V and 1 base from J, with 10 bases in between. This CDR3 contains 15 residues. In germline, CDR1 is SGHTA, CDR2 FQGNSA. In DNA, the CDR3 is TGTGCCAGCAGCTTAGGGCGGGGGCTCCAAGAGACCCAGTACTTC. This codes for CASSLGRGLQETQYF. Drawing the rest from reference TRBV7-2 and TRBJ2-5, the complete variable domain is GAGVSQSPSNKVTEKGKDVELRCDPISGHTALYWYRQSLGQGLEFLIYFQGNSAPDKSGLPSDRFSAERTGGSVSTLTIQRTQQEDSAVYLCASSLGRGLQETQYFGPGTRLLVL.

This clone turned up a few times. CDR3 bases: TGTGCTAGTGGTTTGACAGGGGGCAATGAGCAGTTCTTC. This sequence encodes CASGLTGGNEQFF. V and J are TRBV12-5 and TRBJ2-1; 8 bases match TRBD1. CDR1 LGHNT and CDR2 FRNRAP come from the germline V gene. Trimming cost V 2 bases and J 6 bases; bases outside gene matches: 0. This CDR3 contains 13 residues.

V and J are TRBV15 and TRBJ1-2; TRBD1 might be the D (6 bases). V lost 0 bases to trimming and J lost 4 bases, with 12 bases between them. Germline V gene data show CDR1 as LNHNV and CDR2 as YYDKDF (reference sequence). There are 15 residues in the CDR3. In nucleotides, the CDR3 is TGTGCCACCAGCAGAGATGTCGGACAGTCCTATGGCTACACCTTC. This encodes CATSRDVGQSYGYTF.

This chain connects TRBV11-2 to TRBJ2-5, with D possibly matching TRBD2 (6 bases). CDR1 is SGHAT and CDR2 is FQNNGV in the germline V gene. The ends were cut back, 3 bases at V and 2 bases at J, with 10 bases in the middle. The CDR3 runs 14 residues. The CDR3 DNA reads TGTGCCAGCAGCTTTACTAGCAGTCAAGAGACCCAGTACTTC. This codes for CASSFTSSQETQYF. The full variable domain, in which reference TRBV11-2 and TRBJ2-5 provide the parts outside the CDR3, is EAGVAQSPRYKIIEKRQSVAFWCNPISGHATLYWYQQILGQGPKLLIQFQNNGVVDDSQLPKDRFSAERLKGVDSTLKIQPAKLEDSAVYLCASSFTSSQETQYFGPGTRLLVL.